This TCR beta chain is drawn from a study of T cells in Graves' hyperthyroidism and ophthalmopathy (dated by TCRdb to the late 2010s). For the study in its entirety: Peripheral blood samples were taken at the time of initial diagnosis, prior to any treatment. TCR V-J signatures able to tell the groups apart were searched for in a discovery cohort of 100 or so patients, of whom over 40 had Graves' ophthalmopathy and some 60 had stable Graves' hyperthyroidism. Prospective prediction of ophthalmopathy was tested in an independent validation cohort of fewer than 20 hyperthyroidism patients and some 17 patients who later progressed to ophthalmopathy. The approximately 100 discovery patients were randomly divided into training and test sets at a 7:3 ratio. In roughly six Graves' hyperthyroidism patients, the study also compared T-cell repertoires from thyroid tissue with T-cell repertoires from blood. After blood sampling, hyperthyroidism patients were treated with methimazole at a starting dose of 30 mg daily, and ophthalmopathy patients were treated with high-dose intravenous methylprednisolone. The paper describes TCR Vbeta CDR3 sequencing of 120 to 150 peripheral blood samples, made up of fewer than 50 ophthalmopathy patients, 70 to 75 hyperthyroidism patients and roughly 17 progressor patients.

General conclusions and limits of the study: In validation, progression to ophthalmopathy was predicted by the model with around 70% sensitivity and around 76% specificity, a median of approximately 6.5 months before onset. Most expanded thyroid clonotypes (frequency above 0.001) were also detected in blood, suggesting blood repertoires may reflect thyroid immune responses. A model built on a 13 V-J signature distinguished ophthalmopathy from stable hyperthyroidism, reaching about 89% sensitivity and under 84% specificity in cross-validation and 80%/75% in testing. No statistical method was used to fix the sample size in advance, and group allocation was not hidden from the investigators.

A patient counted as having stable Graves' hyperthyroidism if no progression to ophthalmopathy occurred over 18 months of follow-up. The hyperthyroidism patients were between 18 and 65 years old and newly diagnosed, with a disease duration of less than 2 months. Patients with uncontrolled infections, other autoimmune diseases, pregnancy or lactation were excluded. Clinical symptoms, serum thyroxine and TRAb, thyroid ultrasound, and orbital computed tomography formed the basis for the diagnoses. PBMCs were separated from under 12 ml of fresh peripheral blood using Ficoll-Paque density gradient centrifugation. Trizol reagent was used to extract total RNA, and RNA quality was then checked on an Agilent 2100 Bioanalyzer. This clonotype was recorded a few times. Its recognized antigen is unknown. Base qualities were left out, and no much larger clone turns up one base away. CDR1 and CDR2 are drawn from the germline V gene (reference sequence): LNHDA, SQIVND. The CDR3, from cysteine to phenylalanine, totals 14 residues. Only the CDR3 region is kept as DNA, spanning 42 bases read in frame from base 1. V is clipped by 1 base and J by 3 bases, and the sequence between their germline boundaries is 7 bases long.

The TCR beta CDR3 regions were amplified from the RNA transcripts. For the first round of RT-PCR on the TCR CDR3, the HTBI primer set was used together with the Qiagen OneStep RT-PCR kit. The libraries were constructed in a second round of multiplex PCR and then size-selected and purified. The libraries were sequenced on an Illumina HiSeq2000 using paired-end 100 bp reads. Under the source paper's analysis protocol: Raw data were processed with SOAPnuke, discarding reads with adapters, uncalled bases, mean Phred below 15, or no exact constant-primer or identifier match. High-quality paired reads were merged using COPE v1.2.5, and each unique nucleotide sequence was defined as a clonotype. MiTCR v1.1 was used to align the clonotypes against IMGT TRBV, TRBD and TRBJ reference segments. Analysis was restricted to V-J combinations with a frequency above 0.0001, which covered roughly 99% of repertoires. A TCS score was defined as the ratio between F50 (clonal expansion) and ExV (chaos), using BLOSUM62-based TCRdist between CDR3 peptides within each V-J. Welch's t-statistics and random forest reduced roughly 500 V-J features to 13, which were used in a naive Bayes classifier (R e1071). Thyroid-blood repertoire similarity was quantified with the Morisita-Horn index. The public sequencing data were trimmed at Q25 with fastp and processed into clonotypes with MiXCR by TCRdb, which kept only in-frame beta chains. When rows share a CDR3 protein, they turn into one entry using the most common DNA and genes. The V and J calls were not made by the authors but by TCRdb's processing. This sample gives 800,000 or so distinct CDR3 sequences in total; 38% of them show up just once. The ten largest clones take up approximately 8.7% of the sample.

The chain uses TRBV19 and TRBJ1-5, and the D gene may be TRBD1, 6 bases matching. What was sequenced was blood. The clonotype comes from a man aged 18 to 29 with Graves' hyperthyroidism. DNA sequence: TGTGCCAGTAGTATAGGGGGACACAATCAGCCCCAGCATTTT. Translated, this is CASSIGGHNQPQHF.